This T cell receptor (beta chain) was sequenced in a study of T cell responses to AZD1222 COVID-19 vaccine. Study-level results: Mostly white British, mostly female donors; authors suggested clonal diversity may be underestimated.

On this clone: Its antigen is unidentified.

V was trimmed by 6 bases and J by 1 base, leaving 7 bases between them. The CDR3 totals 13 residues. TCRdb's table, derived via immunoSEQ multiplex PCR, lists solely in-frame clones and lacks some. The sample lists 100,000 to 150,000 clones, about 85% seen once, with approximately 6.6% in the top ten. The V gene is TRBV12-3 or TRBV12-4, the J gene TRBJ1-5; a weak D match, TRBD1 (5 bases). The input for sequencing was peripheral blood, taken on day 0 of AZD1222 vaccination. The clonotype originates from an adult in good health. The CDR3 sequence is CASSRDSNQPQHF. In DNA form, the CDR3 reads TGTGCCAGCAGCAGGGACAGCAATCAGCCCCAGCATTTT.